The entry below describes one T cell receptor (beta chain). Germline CDR1 and CDR2: MGHRA and YSYEKL. The V end lost 0 bases, the J end lost 5 bases, and 9 bases lay between the germline ends. CDR3 size: 14 residues. Using immunoSEQ multiplex PCR, the repertoire was profiled, and TCRdb retains in-frame clones only, with some absent. This table holds more than 25,000 clones, about 89% found once. This record comes from a study of T cell changes during pregnancy in multiple sclerosis. This TCR came from a female donor with multiple sclerosis, enrolled in a pregnancy study. This specimen consisted of CD8+ T cells from peripheral blood mononuclear cells, obtained in the third trimester of pregnancy. The chain employs TRBV4-1 and TRBJ2-3; TRBD2 might be the D (5 bases). The DNA of the CDR3 is TGCGCCAGCAGCCAAGAACCCGGGGAAGATACGCAGTATTTT. The encoded protein is CASSQEPGEDTQYF.